Below are 18 T cell receptor beta chains sequenced from a single sample in a study of T cells in Graves' hyperthyroidism and ophthalmopathy. The TCR beta CDR3 regions underwent amplification using RNA transcripts as the source. In the first-round RT-PCR of the TCR CDR3, the HTBI primer set was used. TCRdb fed the multiplex PCR reads into MiXCR, producing one record per CDR3 protein. The repertoire has around 540,000 distinct CDR3 sequences, about 43% of them found once; the top ten carry nearly 8.5%. Material for sequencing was peripheral blood or thyroid tissue (not recorded which). These receptor sequences come from a woman aged 18-29 years with Graves' hyperthyroidism.

This clonotype is a singleton in its sample. V gene TRBV25-1 combines with J gene TRBJ1-1; D is undetermined. CDR3 size: 15 residues. V was trimmed by 8 bases and J by 0 bases, leaving 16 bases between them. Germline CDR1 and CDR2: MGHDK and SYGVNS. The CDR3 bases are TGTGCCAGCTCACGGGCAGGCGTAATGAACACTGAAGCTTTCTTT. This gives the protein CASSRAGVMNTEAFF. Together with reference TRBV25-1 and TRBJ1-1, the CDR3 gives the full variable domain: EADIYQTPRYLVIGTGKKITLECSQTMGHDKMYWYQQDPGMELHLIHYSYGVNSTEKGDLSSESTVSRIRTEHFPLTLESARPSHTSQYLCASSRAGVMNTEAFFGQGTRLTVV.

The rearrangement uses TRBV7-6 and TRBJ2-7; 9 bases are shared with TRBD1. This CDR3 comprises 15 residues. Germline CDR1 reads SGHVS; CDR2 reads FNYEAQ. After removal of 5 bases from V and 4 bases from J, the junction contained 9 bases not matched to a gene. CDR3 in DNA: TGTGCCAGCAGCCCCGCGGGGACAGGGCTTTACGAGCAGTACTTC. It translates to CASSPAGTGLYEQYF.

This clonotype has only a few counts. The chain uses TRBV24-1 and TRBJ1-5, with 8 bases that match TRBD1. V lost 4 bases to trimming and J lost 0 bases; unmatched junction nucleotides: 10. The germline V gene encodes CDR1 KGHDR and CDR2 SFDVKD. CDR3 length equals 18 residues. The CDR3 is CATSDLRGLGYSNQPQHF. CDR3 DNA: TGTGCCACCAGTGACCTCAGGGGGCTGGGGTATAGCAATCAGCCCCAGCATTTT.

This clonotype has only a few counts. The chain uses TRBV29-1 and TRBJ2-5; 12 nucleotides align to TRBD1. CDR1 is SQVTM, CDR2 ANQGSEA, per germline. There are 14 residues in the CDR3. V was pared by 8 bases and J by 1 base, with 5 bases of the junction left unmatched. CDR3 coding DNA: TGCAGCAGCCGGGACAGGGGGCCCCAAGAGACCCAGTACTTC. As protein: CSSRDRGPQETQYF.

Of note for this clonotype: A much more abundant neighbour one base away suggests this may be a read error. CDR3 in amino acids: CATSDIRDSEAFF. The CDR3 DNA is TGTGCCACCAGTGATATCCGGGACAGTGAAGCTTTCTTT. The rearrangement joins TRBV24-1 to TRBJ1-1, with 7 nucleotides matching TRBD1. This CDR3 has 13 residues. The ends lost 3 bases at V and 7 bases at J; junction bases unmatched: 4. CDR1 and CDR2 from the germline V gene are KGHDR and SFDVKD.

This clonotype was observed a handful of times. This chain links TRBV25-1 with TRBJ1-2; D not certain. The length of the CDR3 is 14 residues. Per the germline V gene, CDR1 is MGHDK and CDR2 is SYGVNS. The V end lost 5 bases, the J end lost 2 bases, and 12 bases lay between the germline ends. The CDR3: CASSWSGRNYGYTF. For the CDR3, the DNA is TGTGCCAGCAGTTGGTCAGGAAGAAACTATGGCTACACCTTC.

The V call is TRBV5-1, the J call TRBJ1-1; D not certain. The V gene's germline CDR1 is SGHRS and CDR2 YFSETQ. Trimming took off 4 bases at V and 6 bases at J, with 13 bases between the two ends. The length of the CDR3 is 13 residues. This chain's CDR3 is CASSQSTKAEAFF. The CDR3 DNA reads TGCGCCAGCAGCCAAAGCACCAAGGCTGAAGCTTTCTTT.

This clonotype was recorded a few times. CDR3: CASTLGGRGETQYF. CDR3 DNA sequence: TGTGCCAGCACCCTAGGCGGGAGGGGGGAGACCCAGTACTTC. The chain links TRBV11-1 to TRBJ2-5; 9 positions agree with TRBD2. Germline CDR1 SGHAT, CDR2 FQDESV (reference sequence). The CDR3 length is 14 residues. J lost 5 bases, V lost 7 bases, and 8 bases had no gene match. Full variable domain (outside the CDR3, taken from reference TRBV11-1 and TRBJ2-5): EAEVAQSPRYKITEKSQAVAFWCDPISGHATLYWYRQILGQGPELLVQFQDESVVDDSQLPKDRFSAERLKGVDSTLKIQPAELGDSAMYLCASTLGGRGETQYFGPGTRLLVL.

This clonotype was seen many times. V and J are TRBV24-1 and TRBJ1-2; TRBD1 might be the D (5 bases). Germline V gene sequence: CDR1 KGHDR, CDR2 SFDVKD. Trimming pared 4 bases from V and 3 bases from J, leaving 14 bases between. The length of the CDR3 is 15 residues. The CDR3 DNA sequence: TGTGCCACCAGTGACCCTACAGGAGGGGACTATGGCTACACCTTC. Encoded protein: CATSDPTGGDYGYTF.

As concerns this clonotype: The junction does not match germline at one end; this may be a read error. V usage is TRBV2 and J usage is TRBJ1-1; a weak D match, TRBD1 (5 bases). Germline V gene sequence: CDR1 SNHLY, CDR2 FYNNEI. The CDR3 has 11 residues. The CDR3 DNA follows: TGTGCCAGCAGCTTGGACACTGAAGCTTCCTTT. This sequence encodes CASSLDTEASF. Based on the CDR3 plus reference TRBV2 and TRBJ1-1, the full variable domain is EPEVTQTPSHQVTQMGQEVILRCVPISNHLYFYWYRQILGQKVEFLVSFYNNEISEKSEIFDDQFSVERPDGSNFTLKIRSTKLEDSAMYFCASSLDTEASFGQGTRLTVV.

The rearrangement links TRBV7-9 to TRBJ2-2; tentatively, D is TRBD2 (5 bases). Germline V lookup: CDR1 SEHNR, CDR2 FQNEAQ (reference sequence). Trimming took off 1 base at V and 3 bases at J, with 15 bases between the two ends. This CDR3 spans 17 amino acids. DNA of the CDR3: TGTGCCAGCAGCTTAGGTTCCCGGGGAGCGGACACCGGGGAGCTGTTTTTT. Protein sequence: CASSLGSRGADTGELFF.

The chain is built from TRBV5-5 and TRBJ1-2; 7 bases map to TRBD1. CDR3 size: 14 residues. V lost 1 base and J lost 2; bases outside the gene matches: 2. The V gene's germline CDR1 is SGHKS and CDR2 YYEKEE (reference sequence). CDR3 protein: CASSLTGQNYGYTF. CDR3 coding DNA: TGTGCCAGCAGCTTGACGGGACAGAACTATGGCTACACCTTC.

This clonotype has ten or more counts. V is TRBV6-5 and J is TRBJ2-5; possibly TRBD2 for D (5 bases). The CDR3 has 12 amino acids. Trimming stripped 7 bases from V and 1 base from J, with 7 bases between. Germline V lookup: CDR1 MNHEY, CDR2 SVGAGI. CDR3 coding DNA: TGTGCCAGCACGGCGGGCCAAGAGACCCAGTACTTC. Translation gives CASTAGQETQYF.

This clonotype was observed many times. The chain joins TRBV2 to TRBJ1-1; unclear D gene. The V end was cut by 6 bases, the J end by 11 bases, with 13 bases between. The germline CDR1 and CDR2 sequences are SNHLY and FYNNEI. CDR3 length: 11 amino acids. The CDR3 DNA reads as TGTGCCAGCAGCACGGAGTTAGGGGCTTTCTTT. Encoded protein: CASSTELGAFF. The variable domain in full, completed from reference TRBV2 and TRBJ1-1, reads EPEVTQTPSHQVTQMGQEVILRCVPISNHLYFYWYRQILGQKVEFLVSFYNNEISEKSEIFDDQFSVERPDGSNFTLKIRSTKLEDSAMYFCASSTELGAFFGQGTRLTVV.

This clonotype appeared a single time. V usage is TRBV2 and J usage is TRBJ1-2, with D perhaps TRBD1 (5 bases). Trimming left V 6 bases short and J 1 base short, with 12 bases between. The germline V gene has CDR1 SNHLY and CDR2 FYNNEI. This CDR3 is built from 14 residues. CDR3 in amino acids: CASSLWGINYGYTF. CDR3 DNA: TGTGCCAGCAGCTTGTGGGGGATTAACTATGGCTACACCTTC. The variable domain in full, completed from reference TRBV2 and TRBJ1-2, reads EPEVTQTPSHQVTQMGQEVILRCVPISNHLYFYWYRQILGQKVEFLVSFYNNEISEKSEIFDDQFSVERPDGSNFTLKIRSTKLEDSAMYFCASSLWGINYGYTFGSGTRLTVV.

The CDR3: CASIGTRGEKLFF. In nucleotides, the CDR3 is TGTGCCAGCATCGGGACTAGGGGAGAAAAACTGTTTTTT. V is TRBV9 and J is TRBJ1-4, with D perhaps TRBD1 (5 bases). Trimming took off 6 bases at V and 8 bases at J, with 14 bases between the two ends. Germline CDR1 is SGDLS and CDR2 is YYNGEE. The CDR3 sequence is 13 residues long.

This sequence joins TRBV20-1 and TRBJ2-5, with D tentatively TRBD2 (6 bases). This CDR3 contains 14 residues. Germline CDR1 is DFQATT and CDR2 is SNEGSKA (reference sequence). The V end lost 7 bases, the J end lost 2 bases, and 17 bases lay between the germline ends. CDR3 sequence: CSVQTASDQETQYF. In DNA, the CDR3 is TGCAGTGTTCAGACCGCTAGCGATCAAGAGACCCAGTACTTC.

The chain carries TRBV25-1 and TRBJ2-5; TRBD1 matches 8 bases. The length of the CDR3 is 15 residues. V dropped 1 base and J dropped 5; count of bases not matched to a gene: 6. CDR1 is MGHDK and CDR2 is SYGVNS in the germline V gene. The CDR3 DNA is TGTGCCAGCAGTGAATGGGCAGGGGGCTGGGAGACCCAGTACTTC. Its protein is CASSEWAGGWETQYF. The full variable domain, completed using reference TRBV25-1 and TRBJ2-5, is EADIYQTPRYLVIGTGKKITLECSQTMGHDKMYWYQQDPGMELHLIHYSYGVNSTEKGDLSSESTVSRIRTEHFPLTLESARPSHTSQYLCASSEWAGGWETQYFGPGTRLLVL.